This entry features one TCR beta chain sequence. As yet, its antigen is unknown. The data are from a study of cytomegalovirus exposure and HLA in healthy donors. Across the study: In an early release, HLA-typed donors contributed about 79 million unique TCR sequences.

Points from the study as a whole: With further analysis later on, most CMV-associated TCR beta chains appeared HLA-restricted. Apart from CMV serostatus, no immune exposure information was available. Some V segments, including TRBV6-2 and TRBV6-3, were excluded as indistinguishable.

The length of the CDR3 is 18 residues. The J segment lost 6 bases and the V segment lost 4 bases, leaving 14 bases of the junction unmatched. The germline gives CDR1 LGHNA, CDR2 YSLEER. The PCR employed 60 Vbeta primers together with 13 Jbeta primers. Assay: immunoSEQ multiplex PCR; the TCRdb copy retains only in-frame clones and omits some. This sample contains some 71,000 clones. The sample consisted of PBMCs. The chain recombines TRBV4-3 with TRBJ2-2; 10 bases are shared with TRBD1. The sequence derives from a woman under 40 in good health and CMV-seronegative. The CDR3 coding sequence is TGCGCCAGCAGCCTTTACCACAGGGGGACAGGGGATGCCGGGGAGCTGTTTTTT. Protein: CASSLYHRGTGDAGELFF.